A single sample gave rise to the 23 T cell receptor beta chains below, sequenced in a study of OX40 agonist ivuxolimab in advanced cancers. Method: immunoSEQ multiplex PCR; TCRdb's copy keeps in-frame clones and lacks some. The sample holds 60,000 or so clones, approximately 83% seen once. Source: CD4+ or CD8+ T cells sorted from blood, taken in a trial of the OX40 agonist ivuxolimab. The source is an adult with an advanced solid tumor such as melanoma, head and neck, liver or kidney cancer.

This rearrangement joins TRBV5-6 to TRBJ1-2, with D possibly matching TRBD1 (5 bases). The V gene's germline CDR1 is SGHDT and CDR2 YYEEEE. V was shortened by 0 bases and J by 0 bases, with 9 bases between the two germline ends. This CDR3 contains 15 residues. The CDR3, as DNA: TGTGCCAGCAGCTTGGATGCAGGGACTAACTATGGCTACACCTTC. It yields the protein CASSLDAGTNYGYTF.

The V call is TRBV9, the J call TRBJ2-7, with 8 bases aligning to TRBD1. With V trimmed by 4 bases and J by 4 bases, 10 bases remained unmatched. The germline V gene has CDR1 SGDLS and CDR2 YYNGEE. This CDR3 contains 15 residues. Written as DNA, the CDR3 is TGTGCCAGCAGCCCCTGGCAGGGACAGGAATACGAGCAGTACTTC. Translated, it gives CASSPWQGQEYEQYF.

CDR3 sequence (DNA): TGTGCCAGCAGTTACATGTGGGGTGGAGGGGCCCCCTACGAGCAGTACTTC. It specifies CASSYMWGGGAPYEQYF. V is TRBV6-8 and J is TRBJ2-7, with D perhaps TRBD2 (6 bases). Trimming took 2 bases from V and 2 from J, leaving 19 bases between them. The germline V gene encodes CDR1 MNHGY and CDR2 SAAAGT. CDR3 size: 17 residues.

This clone was seen only once. V and J are TRBV5-6 and TRBJ2-7; 8 bases map to TRBD1. Germline-derived CDR1 and CDR2 are SGHDT and YYEEEE. The V gene end was trimmed by 2 bases and the J gene end by 0 bases; junction bases not matched to a gene: 4. CDR3 length: 15 amino acids. The CDR3 here is CASSFGTGFSYEQYF. The CDR3 nucleotides read TGTGCCAGCAGCTTCGGGACAGGATTCTCCTACGAGCAGTACTTC.

CDR3 bases: TGCGCCAGCAGCTTGGGACAGGGACCAAGCGAGCAGTACTTC. It codes for CASSLGQGPSEQYF. The chain links TRBV5-1 to TRBJ2-5; 7 bases are a match to TRBD1. The tail of the sequence fits TRBJ2-7 better, so the J call may be wrong. Germline V gene lookup returns CDR1 SGHRS and CDR2 YFSETQ. The CDR3 is 14 amino acids.

The V gene is TRBV5-4, the J gene TRBJ1-1, with 8 bases matching TRBD1. The CDR3 is 13 amino acids. Germline V gene lookup returns CDR1 SGHNT and CDR2 YYREEE (reference sequence). The V gene end was trimmed by 4 bases and the J gene end by 5 bases; junction bases not matched to a gene: 4. CDR3 residues: CASSPTGATEAFF. CDR3 sequence (DNA): TGTGCCAGCAGCCCGACAGGGGCTACTGAAGCTTTCTTT.

This clone occurred a few times. The chain is built from TRBV15 and TRBJ2-7, with 8 bases that match TRBD1. V shed 5 bases and J 0 bases; nucleotides not matched to a gene: 6. Germline values: CDR1 LNHNV, CDR2 YYDKDF (reference sequence). The CDR3 consists of 15 residues. The CDR3 is CATSPWDRISYEQYF. CDR3 DNA: TGTGCCACCAGCCCATGGGACAGGATCTCCTACGAGCAGTACTTC. The whole variable domain, remainder taken from reference TRBV15 and TRBJ2-7, is DAMVIQNPRYQVTQFGKPVTLSCSQTLNHNVMYWYQQKSSQAPKLLFHYYDKDFNNEADTPDNFQSRRPNTSFCFLDIRSPGLGDTAMYLCATSPWDRISYEQYFGPGTRLTVT.

The V and J genes are TRBV6-5 and TRBJ2-5; maybe TRBD2 (5 bases). The germline V gene encodes CDR1 MNHEY and CDR2 SVGAGI. With 7 bases removed from V and 5 bases from J, the gap between germline ends came to 20 bases. This CDR3 is 15 amino acids long. Here the CDR3 DNA reads TGTGCCAGCACCCTATCGCGACGGAGGCGCGAGACCCAGTACTTC. It encodes CASTLSRRRRETQYF.

This clone was seen more than once but under ten times. The gene calls are TRBV7-2 and TRBJ1-5; D perhaps matches TRBD1 (5 bases). V was cut by 2 bases and J by 7 bases, with 12 bases left in between. Germline assignment: CDR1 SGHTA and CDR2 FQGNSA. The CDR3 is 14 residues long. The CDR3 DNA follows: TGTGCCAGCAGCTTAAGGGACCCGGGGCAGCCCCAGCATTTT. The encoded protein is CASSLRDPGQPQHF.

The rearrangement joins TRBV4-3 to TRBJ2-5, with D possibly being TRBD2 (6 bases). Germline assignment: CDR1 LGHNA and CDR2 YSLEER. The ends were cut back, 4 bases at V and 4 bases at J, with 16 bases in the middle. This CDR3 has 15 amino acids. The CDR3 loop is CASSPRSGGRETQYF. CDR3 bases: TGCGCCAGCAGCCCCCGGTCCGGGGGACGAGAGACCCAGTACTTC.

The rearrangement uses TRBV15 and TRBJ2-7; D possibly corresponds to TRBD1 (5 bases). The CDR3 length is 14 residues. V was pared by 5 bases and J by 0 bases, with 11 bases between. The germline V gene encodes CDR1 LNHNV and CDR2 YYDKDF (reference sequence). The CDR3 reads CATSLDQGSYEQYF. CDR3 bases: TGTGCCACCAGCCTTGACCAGGGCTCCTACGAGCAGTACTTC.

The V call is TRBV10-3, the J call TRBJ2-7; D uncertain. The CDR3 loop spans 16 amino acids. Germline V gene sequence: CDR1 ENHRY, CDR2 SYGVKD. Trimming removed 0 bases from V and 0 bases from J, with 12 bases in between. CDR3 sequence: CAISESGWGSSYEQYF. DNA of the CDR3: TGTGCCATCAGTGAGTCGGGGTGGGGTAGCTCCTACGAGCAGTACTTC.

This chain joins TRBV15 and TRBJ2-1, with D perhaps assigned TRBD1 or TRBD2 (5 bases each). V was clipped by 5 bases and J by 5 bases, with 16 bases between them. The germline CDR1 and CDR2 sequences are LNHNV and YYDKDF (reference sequence). This CDR3 region has 15 residues. CDR3 loop: CATSWSWGSNNEQFF. The CDR3, as DNA: TGTGCCACCAGCTGGAGTTGGGGGTCGAACAATGAGCAGTTCTTC. Using reference TRBV15 and TRBJ2-1 for the parts outside the CDR3, the full variable domain is DAMVIQNPRYQVTQFGKPVTLSCSQTLNHNVMYWYQQKSSQAPKLLFHYYDKDFNNEADTPDNFQSRRPNTSFCFLDIRSPGLGDTAMYLCATSWSWGSNNEQFFGPGTRLTVL.

CDR3: CASSQGRRLNTEAFF. The DNA for the CDR3 is TGCGCCAGCAGCCAAGGACGGAGGTTGAACACTGAAGCTTTCTTT. V gene TRBV4-3 combines with J gene TRBJ1-1; D gene unclear. The CDR3 is 15 residues long. Trimming left V 1 base short and J 0 bases short, with 9 bases between. Germline loops: CDR1 LGHNA, CDR2 YSLEER.

There are a few counts of this clone. This chain connects TRBV5-6 to TRBJ2-3, with D perhaps being TRBD1 or TRBD2 (5 bases each). V shed 2 bases and J shed 6 bases, with 19 bases lying between them. The CDR3 is 16 residues long. The germline V gene has CDR1 SGHDT and CDR2 YYEEEE. The CDR3, as DNA: TGTGCCAGCAGCTTCGGACACTCGGGGATAGAGGATACGCAGTATTTT. Translation: CASSFGHSGIEDTQYF.

The chain uses TRBV4-3 and TRBJ2-7; D is uncertain. Germline CDR1 is LGHNA and CDR2 is YSLEER. The V gene lost 0 bases and the J gene lost 0 bases, with 12 bases spanning the gap. This CDR3 is built from 16 residues. CDR3 amino acids: CASSQDWSQSSYEQYF. The CDR3 DNA reads as TGCGCCAGCAGCCAAGATTGGAGTCAGTCCTCCTACGAGCAGTACTTC.

The V gene is TRBV28, the J gene TRBJ1-2; D remains unclear. The CDR3 has 13 residues. V lost 3 bases and J 8 bases, leaving 13 bases between the germline ends. Germline CDR1 is MDHEN and CDR2 is SYDVKM. In DNA, the CDR3 is TGTGCCAGCAGTTTGGGCAGCCCCGGCGGCTACACCTTC. This codes for CASSLGSPGGYTF.

The V call is TRBV11-2, the J call TRBJ1-3; D is uncertain. CDR3 length: 16 residues. V was pared by 5 bases and J by 5 bases, with 19 bases between. Germline V CDR1 and CDR2: SGHAT, FQNNGV. The CDR3 spells CASSPRGLGMRNTIYF. The CDR3 coding sequence is TGTGCCAGCAGCCCCCGGGGATTGGGAATGAGAAACACCATATATTTT.

The gene calls are TRBV28 and TRBJ1-2, with D possibly being TRBD1 (6 bases). The CDR3 is 17 amino acids. V lost 4 bases and J lost 2, with 20 bases in between. Germline V gene lookup returns CDR1 MDHEN and CDR2 SYDVKM. The CDR3, as DNA: TGTGCCAGCAGTTCCTTGGACAGCTCCTTTGTAAACTATGGCTACACCTTC. Protein sequence: CASSSLDSSFVNYGYTF.

The rearrangement links TRBV6-5 to TRBJ1-1; no clear D. The V and J ends lost 2 bases and 3 bases respectively, with 7 bases between them. This CDR3 is 13 amino acids long. The V gene's germline CDR1 is MNHEY and CDR2 SVGAGI. The CDR3 spells CASSYGSHTEAFF. The DNA for the CDR3 is TGTGCCAGCAGTTACGGCAGCCACACTGAAGCTTTCTTT.

V and J are TRBV4-1 and TRBJ1-2; 9 positions agree with TRBD1. Trimming took 5 bases from V and 4 from J; bases not matched to a gene: 5. This CDR3 is 14 amino acids long. Germline loops: CDR1 MGHRA, CDR2 YSYEKL. The CDR3 sequence is CASSERDRAYGYTF. The DNA of the CDR3 is TGCGCCAGCAGCGAACGGGACAGGGCCTATGGCTACACCTTC.

The genes are TRBV27 and TRBJ1-1; possibly TRBD1 for D (6 bases). The germline V gene encodes CDR1 MNHEY and CDR2 SMNVEV (reference sequence). V lost 7 bases to trimming and J lost 5 bases, with 14 bases between them. The CDR3 runs to 13 residues. CDR3 DNA sequence: TGTGCCAGCAAGGGGGGGGAGTCGACTGAAGCTTTCTTT. Its translation: CASKGGESTEAFF.

The chain combines TRBV11-2 with TRBJ1-2; D is perhaps TRBD1 (6 bases). The V gene lost 4 bases and the J gene lost 0 bases, with 15 bases spanning the gap. This CDR3 has 16 residues. Germline-derived CDR1 and CDR2 are SGHAT and FQNNGV. Written as DNA, the CDR3 is TGTGCCAGCAGCTCCCCAAGGACAGACTCTAACTATGGCTACACCTTC. Translated, it gives CASSSPRTDSNYGYTF.